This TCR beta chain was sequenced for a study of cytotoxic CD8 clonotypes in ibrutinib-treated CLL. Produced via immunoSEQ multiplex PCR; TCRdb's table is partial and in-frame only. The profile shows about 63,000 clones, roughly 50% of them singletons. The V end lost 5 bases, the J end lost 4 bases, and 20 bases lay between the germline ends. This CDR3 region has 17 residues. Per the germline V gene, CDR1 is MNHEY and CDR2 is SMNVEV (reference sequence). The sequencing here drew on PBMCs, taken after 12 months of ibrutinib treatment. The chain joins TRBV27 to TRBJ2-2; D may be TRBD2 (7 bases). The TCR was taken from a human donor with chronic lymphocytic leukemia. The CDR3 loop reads CASSRTGGGPFTGELFF. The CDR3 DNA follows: TGTGCCAGCAGTCGGACTGGCGGGGGCCCCTTCACCGGGGAGCTGTTTTTT.